The text below deals with one TCR beta chain. This clonotype has just a few counts. Its antigen target is currently unknown. Base qualities were left out, and no much larger clone turns up one base away. The sample originates from a study of T cell repertoires in cytomegalovirus infection (dated by TCRdb to the late 2010s). For context, the study as a whole: Recently identified HLA-C-restricted CMV epitopes, whose presentation resists viral immunomodulation, were targeted by peptide stimulations together with well-studied HLA-B-restricted epitopes. Donor HLA type was relevant to the analysis, as public TCR beta signatures indicated carriage of CMV infection together with the matching HLA type. Findings and caveats that apply to the study as a whole: Cumulative frequency of public TCR beta family members discriminated carriers of CMV infection plus the relevant HLA type in this cohort and an independent 352-donor cohort. The ex vivo response was dominated by HLA-C-restricted CMV-specific TCR beta clonotypes, which also provided the single most frequent clonotype in two of eight donors.

V loses 7 bases, J loses 4 bases, and the germline ends lie 12 bases apart. The CDR3 holds 13 amino acids from the cysteine to the phenylalanine. Of the read, only the CDR3 DNA is kept; its 39 bases are in frame from base 1. The intended sense of this specimen's treatment or condition label: in vitro stimulation with specific CMV peptide epitopes to enrich CMV-specific T cells. The instrument given in TCRdb is Illumina HiSeq 1500. TCRdb itself trimmed the public reads at Q25 with fastp, ran MiXCR and retained productive beta chains. A single entry per CDR3 protein holds the most common genes and DNA from its merged rows. The sample contains fewer than 950,000 distinct CDR3 sequences, approximately 29% of them found a single time. Under 15% of the sample is taken by the ten largest.

Sequences were derived from cultured CD8+ T cells from PBMCs, sampled from culture after CMV antigen stimulation. The rearrangement combines TRBV12-3 or TRBV12-4 with TRBJ2-3; TRBD2 might be the D gene, on 5 matching bases. This clonotype was sampled from a human donor in good health (CMV status not recorded). Some clones in this sample may be carry-over from other donors' samples. The nucleotides read TGTGCCAGCACGCGGAGCGGCCCAGATACGCAGTATTTT. This yields the protein CASTRSGPDTQYF.